What follows are 6 T cell receptor beta chains derived from one specimen sequenced in a study of blood T cell repertoires in COVID-19. Clones were sequenced by immunoSEQ multiplex PCR, and TCRdb holds only the in-frame ones, with some missing. Altogether fewer than 300,000 clones are present, about 70% being singletons, with the ten largest covering 3% to 3.5%. Sequencing was carried out using peripheral blood. Every receptor here comes from a woman of 80 years or more with acute or convalescent COVID-19.

V and J are TRBV19 and TRBJ2-5; 11 bases agree with TRBD1. Germline values: CDR1 LNHDA, CDR2 SQIVND (reference sequence). Trimming cost V 8 bases and J 5 bases; bases outside gene matches: 4. The CDR3 has 13 residues. The CDR3 loop is CASAGTGGETQYF. CDR3 nucleotide sequence: TGTGCCAGTGCCGGGACAGGGGGGGAGACCCAGTACTTC.

The chain recombines TRBV10-3 with TRBJ1-1, with 7 bases lining up with TRBD1. The junction had 11 bases not matched to a gene; V was cut back by 10 bases and J by 3 bases. The CDR3 runs 14 residues. CDR1 ENHRY and CDR2 SYGVKD come from the germline V gene. The DNA for the CDR3 is TGTGCCACCCATGACCGACAGGGAGACACTGAAGCTTTCTTT. This codes for CATHDRQGDTEAFF.

This sequence joins TRBV7-2 and TRBJ2-3, with TRBD2 as a possible D gene (7 bases). The V and J ends lost 7 bases and 0 bases respectively, with 17 bases between them. CDR1 and CDR2 (germline): SGHTA, FQGNSA. The CDR3 extends over 16 amino acids. CDR3: CASNKERGASTDTQYF. The CDR3 DNA is TGTGCCAGCAACAAGGAACGGGGGGCTAGCACAGATACGCAGTATTTT.

On this clone itself: At one of its ends the junction is not consistent with the germline gene, which may arise from a read error. V usage is TRBV23-1 and J usage is TRBJ2-7; 11 bases are shared with TRBD2. TRBV23-1 is an ORF; its function is uncertain. The CDR3 loop spans 18 amino acids. CDR3: CASRPTSGRPPGVVGSDF. The CDR3 DNA follows: TGCGCCAGCAGGCCAACTAGCGGGAGACCCCCTGGGGTGGTGGGCTCGGACTTC.

This clone was counted only a few times. The chain employs TRBV10-3 and TRBJ2-1, with D tentatively TRBD2 (6 bases). CDR3 length equals 14 residues. Trimming left V 8 bases short and J 0 bases short, with 11 bases between. The germline V gene has CDR1 ENHRY and CDR2 SYGVKD. Here the CDR3 reads CAISRESSYNEQFF. The CDR3 DNA reads TGTGCCATCTCCCGGGAGAGCTCCTACAATGAGCAGTTCTTC.

The chain couples TRBV18 to TRBJ1-5, with 8 bases lining up with TRBD1. Per germline, CDR1 KGHSH and CDR2 LQKENI. This CDR3 has 14 residues. With V trimmed by 6 bases and J by 6 bases, 7 bases remained unmatched. In nucleotides, the CDR3 is TGTGCCAGCTCGCAGGACAGGGCTAGTCAGCCCCAGCATTTT. This encodes CASSQDRASQPQHF.